This T cell receptor beta chain was profiled in a study of neoadjuvant anti-PD-1 for oral cavity cancer. About the study: Patients without progression received a fourth nivolumab dose around day 43, then surgical resection on days 50-56.

Most PBMC samples had 480 ng input DNA in six replicates. The method was immunoSEQ multiplex PCR; TCRdb's version includes in-frame clones alone and lacks a portion of them. Of 15,000 to 20,000 clones in the sample, about 66% are singletons; the top ten hold just over 2.5%. Points from the study as a whole: Non-responders to neoadjuvant nivolumab had significantly more clonal PBMC T cells than responders.

Germline-derived CDR1 and CDR2 are GTSNPN and SVGIG (reference sequence). The CDR3 consists of 14 residues. V was cut by 0 bases and J by 4 bases, with 10 bases left in between. Note on this clone: The target antigen is unknown.

Specimen: PBMCs, collected before nivolumab (anti-PD-1) treatment. V is TRBV30 and J is TRBJ2-1; the D is unclear. The receptor comes from a person between 35 and 79 years old with oral cavity squamous cell carcinoma. The CDR3 sequence: CAWSVLGAYNEQFF. In DNA form, the CDR3 reads TGTGCCTGGAGTGTACTGGGCGCTTACAATGAGCAGTTCTTC. Looking up the rest from reference TRBV30 and TRBJ2-1 gives the full variable domain: SQTIHQWPATLVQPVGSPLSLECTVEGTSNPNLYWYRQAAGRGLQLLFYSVGIGQISSEVPQNLSASRPQDRQFILSSKKLLLSDSGFYLCAWSVLGAYNEQFFGPGTRLTVL.